This passage covers 30 T cell receptor beta chains from one sample sequenced in a study of T cells after yellow fever vaccination. TCRdb re-called the 5' RACE reads with MiXCR, one entry per CDR3 protein. The sample includes about 330,000 distinct CDR3 sequences, over 3.5% seen only once; the top ten take roughly 25%. This specimen was PBMCs, taken 5 days after the yellow fever booster vaccination. These receptors were obtained from a man between 18 and 29 years old who received the YFV17D yellow fever vaccine.

This chain links TRBV6-5 with TRBJ2-2; D perhaps matches TRBD2 (5 bases). The V end lost 5 bases, the J end lost 6 bases, and 13 bases lay between the germline ends. Germline V gives CDR1 MNHEY, CDR2 SVGAGI. The CDR3 is made up of 14 amino acids. CDR3 nucleotides: TGTGCCAGCAGTGATCGGGCCGGGGCCGGGGAGCTGTTTTTT. Translation: CASSDRAGAGELFF.

This clonotype occurred a few times. The CDR3 nucleotides are TGTGCCAGCAGCTATGACAGGGTCGAAGCTTTCTTT. Protein product: CASSYDRVEAFF. The rearrangement joins TRBV6-2 or TRBV6-3 to TRBJ1-1, with 7 positions matching TRBD1. The V gene end was trimmed by 6 bases and the J gene end by 8 bases; junction bases not matched to a gene: 6. The CDR3 contains 12 residues. Germline-derived CDR1 and CDR2 are MNHEY and SVGEGT.

This clonotype was picked up a small number of times. The rearrangement joins TRBV6-5 to TRBJ1-5; no reliable D call. The V gene's germline CDR1 is MNHEY and CDR2 SVGAGI. The V end lost 7 bases, the J end lost 0 bases, and 13 bases lay between the germline ends. The CDR3 extends over 15 amino acids. The CDR3 bases are TGTGCCAGCACCCCCAGCGTAAATAGCAATCAGCCCCAGCATTTT. It yields the protein CASTPSVNSNQPQHF.

There are a few counts of this clonotype. This chain joins TRBV18 and TRBJ2-2; D perhaps matches TRBD1 (6 bases). The CDR3 is 13 residues long. Germline V lookup: CDR1 KGHSH, CDR2 LQKENI. V was shortened by 5 bases and J by 4 bases, with 8 bases between the two germline ends. This chain's CDR3 is CASSGGSTGELFF. The DNA of the CDR3 is TGTGCCAGCTCAGGGGGCTCCACCGGGGAGCTGTTTTTT.

This clonotype was observed a handful of times. The chain recombines TRBV7-2 with TRBJ2-7, with 8 bases that match TRBD2. Per the germline V gene, CDR1 is SGHTA and CDR2 is FQGNSA. CDR3 length: 13 residues. After removal of 5 bases from V and 6 bases from J, the junction contained 6 bases not matched to a gene. DNA for the CDR3: TGTGCCAGCAGCCAGAGCGGGGGCGGCGAGCAGTACGTC. This gives the protein CASSQSGGGEQYV.

This clonotype was counted a few times. The chain is built from TRBV7-2 and TRBJ2-5, with D perhaps TRBD1 (6 bases). The CDR3 consists of 16 residues. Trimming removed 4 bases from V and 3 bases from J, with 18 bases in between. Germline CDR1 and CDR2: SGHTA and FQGNSA. The CDR3 coding sequence is TGTGCCAGCAGCTCCCCTCCGGGACAAAGGGAAGAGACCCAGTACTTC. This translates into CASSSPPGQREETQYF. The full variable domain, its missing parts supplied by reference TRBV7-2 and TRBJ2-5, is GAGVSQSPSNKVTEKGKDVELRCDPISGHTALYWYRQSLGQGLEFLIYFQGNSAPDKSGLPSDRFSAERTGGSVSTLTIQRTQQEDSAVYLCASSSPPGQREETQYFGPGTRLLVL.

J is TRBJ2-2 and V is TRBV4-2; 9 bases match TRBD2. J gave up 5 bases and V 4 bases, and 8 bases lay outside the gene matches. Germline V gene lookup returns CDR1 LGHNA and CDR2 YNFKEQ. The CDR3 has 16 residues. The CDR3 protein is CASSPTAGGRTGELFF. CDR3 DNA: TGTGCCAGCAGCCCCACCGCGGGGGGGCGAACCGGGGAGCTGTTTTTT.

This clonotype was recorded at least ten times. The chain uses TRBV4-3 and TRBJ1-5; D is undetermined. The germline V gene encodes CDR1 LGHNA and CDR2 YSLEER. This CDR3 contains 14 residues. The germline V and J ends were trimmed by 0 bases and 2 bases, with 5 bases remaining between them. For the CDR3, the DNA is TGCGCCAGCAGCCAAGAGGGCCGCAATCAGCCCCAGCATTTT. As protein: CASSQEGRNQPQHF.

This clonotype was observed at least ten times. The chain uses TRBV20-1 and TRBJ1-2; the D gene is possibly TRBD1 (5 bases). The CDR3 contains 13 residues. Trimming took 5 bases from V and 3 from J, leaving 13 bases between them. CDR1 is DFQATT and CDR2 is SNEGSKA in the germline V gene (reference sequence). CDR3 residues: CSADEGRDYGYTF. The CDR3 DNA reads TGCAGTGCTGATGAGGGGCGCGACTATGGCTACACCTTC.

This sequence joins TRBV7-2 and TRBJ2-3, with TRBD2 identical over 7 bases. The CDR3 covers 16 residues. Trimming cost V 1 base and J 1 base; bases outside gene matches: 5. Per the germline V gene, CDR1 is SGHTA and CDR2 is FQGNSA. The CDR3 is CASSLVLRGGTDTQYF. In DNA, the CDR3 is TGTGCCAGCAGCTTAGTACTCCGGGGGGGCACAGATACGCAGTATTTT.

The rearrangement links TRBV10-3 to TRBJ2-3; 7 positions agree with TRBD2. CDR1 is ENHRY, CDR2 SYGVKD, per germline. The CDR3 extends over 16 amino acids. J was trimmed by 2 bases and V by 5 bases; bases with no gene match: 10. In nucleotides, the CDR3 is TGTGCCATCAGTAACCCGACTAGCTCTAACACAGATACGCAGTATTTT. As protein: CAISNPTSSNTDTQYF.

This clonotype was found many times. This chain uses TRBV6-5 with TRBJ2-5, with 10 bases matching TRBD1. The CDR3 runs 14 residues. Trimming removed 7 bases from V and 5 bases from J; junction bases left unmatched: 7. Germline V gives CDR1 MNHEY, CDR2 SVGAGI. The DNA for the CDR3 is TGTGCCAGCAAACCGGGACAGGGGTGGGAGACCCAGTACTTC. The encoded protein is CASKPGQGWETQYF.

The V and J genes are TRBV7-2 and TRBJ1-4; D is perhaps TRBD1 (6 bases). This CDR3 comprises 15 residues. Germline V gives CDR1 SGHTA, CDR2 FQGNSA. V was shortened by 5 bases and J by 2 bases, with 12 bases between the two germline ends. Here the CDR3 reads CASSPTGNTNEKLFF. CDR3 in DNA: TGTGCCAGCAGCCCCACAGGGAACACTAATGAAAAACTGTTTTTT.

This clonotype was recorded a few times. Here the CDR3 DNA reads TGTGCTAGTGGTTTGGTAACCCCGGATTCCTGGGCCTATGGCTACACCTTC. Protein sequence: CASGLVTPDSWAYGYTF. The chain is built from TRBV12-5 and TRBJ1-2, with D unclear. CDR1 is LGHNT, CDR2 FRNRAP, per germline. This CDR3 is built from 17 residues. Deletions cut 0 bases from V and 4 bases from J, with 18 bases between.

The V call is TRBV19, the J call TRBJ1-5, with 7 bases lining up with TRBD1. This CDR3 has 13 residues. Trimming took 5 bases from V and 6 from J; bases not matched to a gene: 4. Germline-derived CDR1 and CDR2 are LNHDA and SQIVND (reference sequence). Written as DNA, the CDR3 is TGTGCCAGTAGTGACGACAGGGCTCAGCCCCAGCATTTT. Translated: CASSDDRAQPQHF.

This clonotype has just a few counts. The V and J genes are TRBV5-6 and TRBJ2-7; 14 bases line up with TRBD2. The CDR3 totals 15 residues. In germline, CDR1 is SGHDT, CDR2 YYEEEE. The V gene end was trimmed by 4 bases and the J gene end by 3 bases; junction bases not matched to a gene: 3. The CDR3 DNA is TGTGCCAGCAGCCGGACTAGCGGGGGGCACTACGAGCAGTACTTC. Translated: CASSRTSGGHYEQYF.

This clonotype was recorded at least ten times. V and J are TRBV29-1 and TRBJ2-1; D is ambiguous. CDR1 is SQVTM and CDR2 is ANQGSEA in the germline V gene. There are 11 residues in the CDR3. V lost 5 bases and J 4 bases, leaving 6 bases between the germline ends. The CDR3 bases are TGCAGCGTTAATGGTTACAATGAGCAGTTCTTC. Translation gives CSVNGYNEQFF.

The chain is built from TRBV7-9 and TRBJ1-3, with D possibly being TRBD1 (5 bases). Trimming removed 5 bases at V and 0 bases at J, with 11 bases between. This CDR3 spans 15 amino acids. Germline CDR1 and CDR2: SEHNR and FQNEAQ (reference sequence). The CDR3 loop is CASSPQGHSGNTIYF. CDR3 in DNA: TGTGCCAGCAGCCCGCAGGGTCACTCTGGAAACACCATATATTTT.

This clonotype was found a few times. The rearrangement joins TRBV2 to TRBJ2-1, with 9 positions matching TRBD1. The CDR3 length is 15 residues. Germline V gene lookup returns CDR1 SNHLY and CDR2 FYNNEI. V was clipped by 6 bases and J by 2 bases; unmatched bases: 5. The CDR3 loop is CASRSDRGTYNEQFF. The CDR3 DNA reads TGTGCCAGCAGATCGGACAGGGGTACCTACAATGAGCAGTTCTTC.

This clonotype came up a few times. V gene TRBV5-6 combines with J gene TRBJ2-5; TRBD2 matches at 9 bases. The J segment lost 0 bases and the V segment lost 4 bases, leaving 10 bases of the junction unmatched. The CDR3 runs 17 residues. Germline CDR1 reads SGHDT; CDR2 reads YYEEEE. CDR3 region: CASSPLGLAGYQETQYF. The CDR3 DNA follows: TGTGCCAGCAGCCCCCTTGGGCTAGCGGGGTACCAAGAGACCCAGTACTTC.

A few counts support this clonotype. The gene calls are TRBV4-3 and TRBJ2-1; no reliable D call. Looked up from germline, CDR1 is LGHNA and CDR2 is YSLEER. Trimming removed 1 base from V and 5 bases from J, with 12 bases in between. CDR3 length: 15 amino acids. This chain's CDR3 is CASSQASRLHNEQFF. CDR3 sequence (DNA): TGCGCCAGCAGCCAAGCCTCTCGTCTCCACAATGAGCAGTTCTTC.

In this sample, this clonotype turned up a few times. V and J are TRBV4-3 and TRBJ2-2; perhaps TRBD1 as D (6 bases). There are 16 residues in the CDR3. Trimming took off 0 bases at V and 4 bases at J, with 12 bases between the two ends. From germline, CDR1 is LGHNA and CDR2 YSLEER. The CDR3 here is CASSQELLGGTGELFF. Written as DNA, the CDR3 is TGCGCCAGCAGCCAAGAGCTACTAGGGGGCACCGGGGAGCTGTTTTTT.

The rearrangement links TRBV7-9 to TRBJ2-3; a possible D gene is TRBD2 (6 bases). The germline V gene encodes CDR1 SEHNR and CDR2 FQNEAQ (reference sequence). The CDR3 has 13 residues. Trimming left V 9 bases short and J 6 bases short, with 16 bases between. This CDR3 reads CASGSGGGDTQYF. CDR3 nucleotides: TGTGCCAGTGGGTCCGGGGGTGGGGATACGCAGTATTTT.

This clonotype was seen at least ten times. The chain couples TRBV6-2 or TRBV6-3 to TRBJ2-7, with a weak D call TRBD2 (5 bases). CDR1 and CDR2 (germline): MNHEY, SVGEGT. The V and J ends lost 0 bases and 7 bases respectively, with 10 bases between them. The CDR3 has 13 residues. The CDR3 bases are TGTGCCAGCAGTTACTCCGGGAATAGGGAGCAGTACGTC. The encoded protein is CASSYSGNREQYV.

This clonotype was observed many times. The gene calls are TRBV4-2 and TRBJ2-7, with D maybe TRBD2 (5 bases). The V end lost 5 bases, the J end lost 3 bases, and 11 bases lay between the germline ends. The CDR3 runs to 13 residues. The germline CDR1 and CDR2 sequences are LGHNA and YNFKEQ. The CDR3 DNA reads TGTGCCAGCAGCGCTGACGGAGGCTACGAGCAGTACTTC. Translation: CASSADGGYEQYF.

In its sample, this clonotype was seen a few times. This chain connects TRBV6-5 to TRBJ1-1; 8 positions match TRBD1. Germline loops: CDR1 MNHEY, CDR2 SVGAGI. V dropped 2 bases and J dropped 5; count of bases not matched to a gene: 4. The CDR3 covers 14 residues. Here the CDR3 reads CASSYGQGRTEAFF. The DNA for the CDR3 is TGTGCCAGCAGTTACGGACAGGGAAGGACTGAAGCTTTCTTT.

This chain joins TRBV5-1 and TRBJ2-6; the D is unclear. Germline V gene lookup returns CDR1 SGHRS and CDR2 YFSETQ. The V and J ends lost 3 bases and 2 bases respectively, with 6 bases between them. The CDR3 has 14 amino acids. The CDR3 DNA follows: TGCGCCAGCAGCTCAACCCCTGGGGCCAACGTCCTGACTTTC. It codes for CASSSTPGANVLTF.

This clonotype was counted only a few times. The CDR3 reads CASALRLPPLHF. The CDR3 DNA sequence: TGTGCCTCGGCCCTCCGACTTCCACCCCTCCACTTT. This chain uses TRBV27 with TRBJ1-6; D ambiguous. In germline, CDR1 is MNHEY, CDR2 SMNVEV (reference sequence). V was cut by 11 bases and J by 11 bases, with 16 bases left in between. The CDR3 is made up of 12 amino acids.

The chain recombines TRBV25-1 with TRBJ2-5; D is unresolved. From germline, CDR1 is MGHDK and CDR2 SYGVNS. This CDR3 region has 13 residues. V was cut by 3 bases and J by 0 bases, with 5 bases left in between. CDR3 loop: CASSESYQETQYF. CDR3 nucleotide sequence: TGTGCCAGCAGTGAGTCGTACCAAGAGACCCAGTACTTC.

The chain couples TRBV7-9 to TRBJ2-3; TRBD2 matches 8 bases. With 4 bases clipped from V and 11 bases from J, the junction kept 11 bases outside the gene matches. This CDR3 region has 14 residues. In germline, CDR1 is SEHNR, CDR2 FQNEAQ (reference sequence). DNA for the CDR3: TGTGCCAGCAGCTCAGGGACTAGTGGAATTCGGCAGTATTTT. Residues: CASSSGTSGIRQYF.